This paragraph covers one T cell receptor beta chain sequence. The protocol was immunoSEQ multiplex PCR, while the TCRdb copy is restricted to in-frame clones and leaves out a portion. The sample lists roughly 15,000 clones, approximately 82% occurring once. Trimming removed 4 bases from V and 3 bases from J, with 24 bases in between. The CDR3 contains 18 residues. Germline V gene sequence: CDR1 LNHDA, CDR2 SQIVND (reference sequence). This specimen belongs to a study of blood T cell repertoires in COVID-19. This sequence was found in a woman aged 45-59 years with active or convalescent COVID-19. This sequence joins TRBV19 and TRBJ1-1; D may be TRBD1 (6 bases). Sequencing input: peripheral blood. In DNA, the CDR3 is TGTGCCAGTAGTAACCGCCCCGGACAGTCTGGGTGGGACACTGAAGCTTTCTTT. Its protein product is CASSNRPGQSGWDTEAFF.